Following are 28 T cell receptor beta chains from one sample sequenced in a study of blood T cells in healthy people across ages. It was with a sample-barcoded 5' primer and a J-beta primer mix that a second PCR of roughly 7 to 12 cycles was run. TCRdb reanalysed the 5' RACE reads using MiXCR and keeps one entry per CDR3 protein. The sample contains 850,000 to 950,000 distinct CDR3 sequences, 29% of which appear only once. What was sequenced was blood. The receptors were sampled from a woman of 80 years or more in good health.

The V call is TRBV18, the J call TRBJ2-5; TRBD2 agrees at 11 bases. Germline assignment: CDR1 KGHSH and CDR2 LQKENI. The ends lost 3 bases at V and 2 bases at J; junction bases unmatched: 5. CDR3 length equals 16 residues. CDR3 sequence reads: CASSPTSGATQETQYF. The CDR3 coding sequence is TGTGCCAGCTCACCGACTAGCGGGGCGACACAAGAGACCCAGTACTTC.

As for this clonotype: A much bigger clone sits one base away, suggesting this may be a read error. The rearrangement joins TRBV27 to TRBJ1-5, with TRBD1 matching 8 bases. The CDR3 runs 12 residues. CDR1 and CDR2 from the germline V gene are MNHEY and SMNVEV (reference sequence). CDR3 region: CAGRGPGQPQHF. CDR3 in DNA: TGTGCCGGCAGGGGGCCGGGACAGCCCCAGCATTTT.

There are many counts of this clonotype. The gene calls are TRBV7-2 and TRBJ2-1; no clear D. The germline CDR1 and CDR2 sequences are SGHTA and FQGNSA. The CDR3 is made up of 12 amino acids. Deletions cut 1 base from V and 12 bases from J, with 10 bases between. CDR3 in amino acids: CASSLEVLAQFF. The DNA of the CDR3 is TGTGCCAGCAGCTTAGAAGTTCTCGCGCAGTTCTTC.

This clonotype was seen only a few times. The V call is TRBV28, the J call TRBJ1-2, with TRBD1 as a possible D gene (6 bases). From germline, CDR1 is MDHEN and CDR2 SYDVKM. This CDR3 region has 14 residues. V dropped 4 bases and J dropped 4 bases, with 13 bases sitting between them. The CDR3 loop reads CASSSGQTSYGYTF. The CDR3 bases are TGTGCCAGCAGTTCGGGACAAACGAGCTATGGCTACACCTTC.

In its sample, this clonotype was seen many times. The J gene is TRBJ2-1, the V gene TRBV29-1, with 8 bases identical to TRBD1. Germline V gene sequence: CDR1 SQVTM, CDR2 ANQGSEA. Trimming removed 0 bases from V and 7 bases from J; junction bases left unmatched: 8. CDR3 size: 15 residues. The CDR3: CSVEDQGQGWNEQFF. The CDR3, as DNA: TGCAGCGTTGAAGACCAAGGACAGGGCTGGAATGAGCAGTTCTTC.

About this clonotype: This may arise from a read error, as a much more abundant clone is one base away. The chain is built from TRBV20-1 and TRBJ2-3; 9 bases agree with TRBD2. V gave up 5 bases and J gave up 6 bases; unmatched junction bases: 12. The CDR3 length is 15 residues. The germline gives CDR1 DFQATT, CDR2 SNEGSKA (reference sequence). The CDR3 DNA reads as TGCAGTGCTGAAGATGCTAGCGGGGTGTTGGATACGCAGTATTTT. This codes for CSAEDASGVLDTQYF.

The chain's CDR3 is CASSLRLAGVTGRNEQYF. The CDR3 region has the DNA TGTGCCAGCAGTCTCCGACTAGCGGGGGTTACAGGGAGGAATGAGCAGTACTTC. The V call is TRBV12-3 or TRBV12-4, the J call TRBJ2-7; TRBD2 matches 12 bases. CDR3 length: 18 residues. With V trimmed by 5 bases and J by 7 bases, 18 bases remained unmatched.

This clonotype was observed many times. The chain is built from TRBV5-1 and TRBJ2-1; the match to TRBD2 covers 8 bases. Trimming cost V 6 bases and J 10 bases; bases outside gene matches: 15. Germline V gene sequence: CDR1 SGHRS, CDR2 YFSETQ. The CDR3 loop spans 15 amino acids. CDR3 nucleotides: TGCGCCAGCATCTATCTAGCGGGTGCCCCGGGGGAGCAGTTCTTC. Protein product: CASIYLAGAPGEQFF.

In its sample, this clonotype was seen many times. This rearrangement joins TRBV10-3 to TRBJ2-7; maybe TRBD2 (6 bases). V gave up 0 bases and J gave up 4 bases, with 7 bases separating them. Germline V CDR1 and CDR2: ENHRY, SYGVKD. The length of the CDR3 is 13 residues. DNA for the CDR3: TGTGCCATCAGTGAGTCGGAGGGATACGAGCAGTACTTC. Its protein is CAISESEGYEQYF.

The rearrangement links TRBV12-3 or TRBV12-4 to TRBJ1-1; TRBD1 is a possible D gene (5 bases). This CDR3 region has 13 residues. Trimming removed 4 bases at V and 12 bases at J, with 18 bases between. The chain's CDR3 is CASSSRQQISTFF. The CDR3 DNA follows: TGTGCCAGCAGTTCCCGACAGCAAATAAGTACTTTCTTT.

A few counts support this clonotype. The chain carries TRBV27 and TRBJ2-3; TRBD2 agrees at 13 bases. The CDR3 contains 16 residues. Germline CDR1 MNHEY, CDR2 SMNVEV (reference sequence). The V and J ends lost 3 bases and 4 bases, in that order; junction bases with no gene match: 4. In DNA form, the CDR3 reads TGTGCCAGCAGTTTGGGACTAGCGGGGAACGCAGATACGCAGTATTTT. Translation gives CASSLGLAGNADTQYF.

The CDR3 loop reads CASSFPKSGTGRSGANVLTF. For the CDR3, the DNA is TGTGCCAGCAGCTTCCCCAAGTCCGGGACAGGGAGGTCTGGGGCCAACGTCCTGACTTTC. The chain has TRBV7-9 and TRBJ2-6; TRBD1 matches 9 bases. CDR3 length: 20 residues. Germline loops: CDR1 SEHNR, CDR2 FQNEAQ (reference sequence). The V and J ends lost 3 bases and 1 base, in that order; junction bases with no gene match: 13.

This clonotype came up a few times. V usage is TRBV7-9 and J usage is TRBJ2-2, with TRBD1 matching over 8 bases. Germline values: CDR1 SEHNR, CDR2 FQNEAQ (reference sequence). CDR3 length: 16 residues. V dropped 4 bases and J dropped 4; count of bases not matched to a gene: 8. CDR3 protein: CASSSGQGGVTGELFF. In DNA, the CDR3 is TGTGCCAGCAGCTCCGGACAGGGTGGTGTCACCGGGGAGCTGTTTTTT.

This clonotype came up many times. The chain carries TRBV5-1 and TRBJ2-7; D uncertain. V gave up 4 bases and J gave up 0 bases, with 5 bases separating them. The CDR3 is 12 amino acids. Germline assignment: CDR1 SGHRS and CDR2 YFSETQ. In DNA, the CDR3 is TGCGCCAGCAGCCACACCTCCTACGAGCAGTACTTC. Translation: CASSHTSYEQYF.

This clonotype was seen more than once but under ten times. The chain recombines TRBV7-2 with TRBJ1-1; TRBD1 agrees at 7 bases. This CDR3 is built from 13 residues. Germline V gives CDR1 SGHTA, CDR2 FQGNSA. Trimming removed 5 bases from V and 6 bases from J; junction bases left unmatched: 6. CDR3 region: CASSRLGTAEAFF. CDR3 coding DNA: TGTGCCAGCAGCCGACTCGGGACAGCTGAAGCTTTCTTT.

This clonotype was observed at least ten times. The chain combines TRBV12-3 or TRBV12-4 with TRBJ2-1, with D perhaps assigned TRBD1 or TRBD2 (5 bases each). The CDR3 has 12 amino acids. V was trimmed by 8 bases and J by 3 bases, leaving 8 bases between them. This CDR3 is CASGGDYNEQFF. Here the CDR3 DNA reads TGTGCCAGCGGGGGAGACTACAATGAGCAGTTCTTC.

This clonotype has a count of ten or more. The rearrangement joins TRBV30 to TRBJ2-4, with a possible D match to TRBD1 (5 bases). V lost 0 bases, J lost 13 bases, and 19 bases lay in between. The CDR3 has 14 residues. Per germline, CDR1 GTSNPN and CDR2 SVGIG (reference sequence). DNA for the CDR3: TGTGCCTGGAGTGTAACAGACAGTGGGTCCGTGCAGTACTTC. This encodes CAWSVTDSGSVQYF.

The chain carries TRBV5-1 and TRBJ2-4; D is uncertain. The germline V gene encodes CDR1 SGHRS and CDR2 YFSETQ. Trimming stripped 4 bases from V and 6 bases from J, with 11 bases between. This CDR3 spans 13 amino acids. This CDR3 reads CASSGEGGNIQYF. The CDR3 nucleotides read TGCGCCAGCAGCGGGGAAGGCGGAAACATTCAGTACTTC.

This clonotype was seen at least ten times. The rearrangement joins TRBV6-2 or TRBV6-3 to TRBJ2-4, with D possibly being TRBD1 (6 bases). Germline V lookup: CDR1 MNHEY, CDR2 SVGEGT. The CDR3 covers 14 residues. Trimming removed 7 bases from V and 7 bases from J, with 17 bases in between. The CDR3 DNA is TGTGCCAGCACTCCATGGGGGCAGAAGAACATTCAGTACTTC. Encoded protein: CASTPWGQKNIQYF.

A remark on this clonotype: Just one base apart from a much larger clone, this may be a read error. The chain recombines TRBV6-1 with TRBJ2-3, with 9 bases matching TRBD1. Germline trimming cut 1 base from V and 9 bases from J; bases unmatched to any gene: 2. The CDR3 has 13 residues. Germline lookup yields CDR1 MNHNS and CDR2 SASEGT. For the CDR3, the DNA is TGTGCCAGCAGTGAAGGGACAGGGGACACGCAGTATTTT. Residues: CASSEGTGDTQYF.

The rearrangement joins TRBV19 to TRBJ2-1, with TRBD2 identical over 8 bases. The germline CDR1 and CDR2 sequences are LNHDA and SQIVND (reference sequence). V trimming: 6 bases; J trimming: 5 bases; junction bases outside the gene matches: 9. The CDR3 has 15 residues. The CDR3 DNA is TGTGCCAGTAGGAACGGGAGGGTTATCAACAATGAGCAGTTCTTC. It specifies CASRNGRVINNEQFF.

In its sample, this clonotype was seen many times. This sequence joins TRBV20-1 and TRBJ2-7, with D perhaps TRBD2 (6 bases). The CDR3 loop spans 13 amino acids. V was shortened by 6 bases and J by 7 bases, with 19 bases between the two germline ends. Germline loops: CDR1 DFQATT, CDR2 SNEGSKA (reference sequence). CDR3 nucleotide sequence: TGCAGTGCCCCTCGGGGGAGGTGGGGGGAGCAGTACTTC. Translated, it gives CSAPRGRWGEQYF.

This clonotype has ten or more counts. V and J are TRBV4-3 and TRBJ1-6; weak D call: TRBD1 (5 bases). Trimming left V 4 bases short and J 9 bases short, with 16 bases between. Germline-derived CDR1 and CDR2 are LGHNA and YSLEER. This CDR3 has 15 residues. The CDR3 DNA reads TGCGCCAGCAGCCGAGGGACGGGGATAGGTTCACCCCTCCACTTT. It yields the protein CASSRGTGIGSPLHF.

Many counts were recorded for this clonotype. The V gene is TRBV5-5, the J gene TRBJ1-2; D is perhaps TRBD1 (5 bases). CDR1 and CDR2 (germline): SGHKS, YYEKEE (reference sequence). V lost 0 bases and J 2 bases, leaving 11 bases between the germline ends. The CDR3 consists of 15 residues. CDR3 amino acids: CASSLDGGRNYGYTF. In nucleotides, the CDR3 is TGTGCCAGCAGCTTGGATGGGGGTCGCAACTATGGCTACACCTTC.

The genes are TRBV7-9 and TRBJ1-6; D ambiguous. Deletions cut 3 bases from V and 7 bases from J, with 10 bases between. This CDR3 contains 14 residues. The V gene's germline CDR1 is SEHNR and CDR2 FQNEAQ (reference sequence). DNA for the CDR3: TGTGCCAGCAGCTTTGGAGGGAGGAATTCACCCCTCCACTTT. Translated, it gives CASSFGGRNSPLHF.

The chain carries TRBV6-6 and TRBJ2-7, with 11 positions matching TRBD1. CDR1 and CDR2 from the germline V gene are MNHNY and SVGAGI (reference sequence). J was trimmed by 4 bases and V by 6 bases; bases with no gene match: 11. This CDR3 is 16 amino acids long. CDR3 nucleotide sequence: TGTGCCAGCAGATCCCTTACGGGACAGGGGGATTACGAGCAGTACTTC. It yields the protein CASRSLTGQGDYEQYF.

This clonotype was seen repeatedly, ten times or more. The rearrangement uses TRBV4-3 and TRBJ2-5; D perhaps matches TRBD1 (5 bases). Per the germline V gene, CDR1 is LGHNA and CDR2 is YSLEER. Trimming cost V 0 bases and J 4 bases, with 12 bases left between them. The CDR3 has 15 residues. The CDR3 nucleotides are TGCGCCAGCAGCCAAGAAGGGGTAGCCCCAGAGACCCAGTACTTC. Translation: CASSQEGVAPETQYF.

V and J are TRBV4-3 and TRBJ2-2; 7 bases align to TRBD1. This CDR3 spans 17 amino acids. Germline CDR1 LGHNA, CDR2 YSLEER. V shed 0 bases, J shed 4 bases, and the junction held 8 bases outside the gene matches. The CDR3 DNA is TGCGCCAGCAGCCAAGAAGTTCGACAGGGCGGCACCGGGGAGCTGTTTTTT. This translates into CASSQEVRQGGTGELFF.